This entry lists 27 T cell receptor beta chains sequenced from one sample in a study of blood T cells in healthy people across ages. Alongside a J-beta primer mix, a sample-barcoded 5' primer served in a second PCR lasting roughly 6 to 11 cycles. TCRdb fed the 5' RACE reads into MiXCR, producing one record per CDR3 protein. The sample gives some 1.1 million distinct CDR3 sequences, less than 45% of which show up once; roughly 14% is in the top ten. The sample was blood. These receptors were collected from a man younger than 30 in good health.

This clonotype was seen a handful of times. This rearrangement joins TRBV20-1 to TRBJ2-1; D perhaps matches TRBD2 (5 bases). The length of the CDR3 is 16 residues. V was clipped by 5 bases and J by 0 bases, with 17 bases between them. Germline assignment: CDR1 DFQATT and CDR2 SNEGSKA (reference sequence). In nucleotides, the CDR3 is TGCAGTGCTCCCCCCGGACTCGTCAGCTCCTACAATGAGCAGTTCTTC. Amino acid sequence: CSAPPGLVSSYNEQFF.

This clonotype was seen more than once but under ten times. The chain links TRBV27 to TRBJ2-1, with D uncertain. This CDR3 is 15 amino acids long. The V gene's germline CDR1 is MNHEY and CDR2 SMNVEV (reference sequence). Trimming left V 4 bases short and J 6 bases short, with 16 bases between. Here the CDR3 reads CASSSIGVELNEQFF. Here the CDR3 DNA reads TGTGCCAGCAGTTCCATCGGAGTAGAACTCAATGAGCAGTTCTTC.

The gene calls are TRBV3-1 and TRBJ2-2; 8 nucleotides agree with TRBD1. This CDR3 region has 16 residues. J gave up 3 bases and V 4 bases, and 7 bases lay outside the gene matches. The V gene's germline CDR1 is LGHDT and CDR2 YNNKEL (reference sequence). The CDR3 region has the DNA TGTGCCAGCAGCCCCCGGACAGGGTTCGACACCGGGGAGCTGTTTTTT. This sequence encodes CASSPRTGFDTGELFF.

This clonotype has a count of ten or more. V is TRBV12-3 or TRBV12-4 and J is TRBJ1-2, with 7 bases that match TRBD1. V shed 8 bases and J 3 bases; nucleotides not matched to a gene: 3. The CDR3 spans 12 residues. The CDR3 region has the DNA TGTGCCAGCGATGGGACAGACTATGGCTACACCTTC. Protein sequence: CASDGTDYGYTF.

In its sample, this clonotype was seen a few times. This rearrangement joins TRBV2 to TRBJ2-3; the D gene is possibly TRBD1 (6 bases). In germline, CDR1 is SNHLY, CDR2 FYNNEI. The CDR3 is 14 residues long. The V end lost 7 bases, the J end lost 0 bases, and 11 bases lay between the germline ends. The CDR3 coding sequence is TGTGCCAGCACTCAGGGGATTAGCACAGATACGCAGTATTTT. Translated, it gives CASTQGISTDTQYF.

The V and J genes are TRBV12-3 or TRBV12-4 and TRBJ2-1, with D hard to call. The better agreement between TRBJ2-7 and the DNA end casts doubt on the J call. This CDR3 has 13 amino acids. For the CDR3, the DNA is TGTGCCAGCAGCCGACGCTCCTACAATGAGCAGTACTTC. Amino acids: CASSRRSYNEQYF.

The V gene is TRBV20-1, the J gene TRBJ1-2; TRBD1 is a possible D gene (5 bases). The length of the CDR3 is 12 residues. Germline loops: CDR1 DFQATT, CDR2 SNEGSKA (reference sequence). The CDR3 sequence is CNQGMGNYGYTF. In nucleotides, the CDR3 is TGCAACCAGGGAATGGGCAACTATGGCTACACCTTC.

This clonotype was observed a handful of times. The J gene is TRBJ1-1, the V gene TRBV5-6; D not certain. The CDR3 runs 14 residues. Germline CDR1 is SGHDT and CDR2 is YYEEEE. Trimming left V 0 bases short and J 8 bases short, with 14 bases between. DNA of the CDR3: TGTGCCAGCAGCTTGGAAGTGTCTTCCACCGAAGCTTTCTTT. It yields the protein CASSLEVSSTEAFF. Using reference TRBV5-6 and TRBJ1-1 for the parts outside the CDR3, the full variable domain is DAGVTQSPTHLIKTRGQQVTLRCSPKSGHDTVSWYQQALGQGPQFIFQYYEEEERQRGNFPDRFSGHQFPNYSSELNVNALLLGDSALYLCASSLEVSSTEAFFGQGTRLTVV.

This clonotype was detected a few times. The genes are TRBV27 and TRBJ2-1; TRBD2 matches at 12 bases. Germline assignment: CDR1 MNHEY and CDR2 SMNVEV (reference sequence). The CDR3 covers 15 residues. The J segment lost 5 bases and the V segment lost 7 bases, leaving 6 bases of the junction unmatched. Here the CDR3 reads CASTGLAGTDNEQFF. CDR3 DNA: TGTGCCAGCACCGGACTAGCGGGGACCGACAATGAGCAGTTCTTC.

The J gene is TRBJ1-2, the V gene TRBV10-3, with TRBD1 matching 8 bases. The germline gives CDR1 ENHRY, CDR2 SYGVKD. This CDR3 spans 16 amino acids. Trimming cost V 0 bases and J 7 bases; bases outside gene matches: 10. The CDR3 DNA sequence: TGTGCCATCAGTGAGTCGGATTCGACAGGGGTTGTTGGCTACACCTTC. Residues: CAISESDSTGVVGYTF.

The chain uses TRBV12-5 and TRBJ2-1; 7 bases are shared with TRBD2. V trimming: 7 bases; J trimming: 11 bases; junction bases outside the gene matches: 11. Germline CDR1 is LGHNT and CDR2 is FRNRAP. The CDR3 is made up of 13 amino acids. DNA for the CDR3: TGTGCTAGTGCCACGGCGGGGGACGGGCAGCAGTTCTTC. It yields the protein CASATAGDGQQFF.

In its sample, this clonotype was seen a few times. V is TRBV5-1 and J is TRBJ2-3, with TRBD1 matching 10 bases. This CDR3 is built from 17 residues. Germline V CDR1 and CDR2: SGHRS, YFSETQ. J was trimmed by 2 bases and V by 4 bases; bases with no gene match: 10. In DNA form, the CDR3 reads TGCGCCAGCAGCGAGGCCGGGACAGGGGCCCTCACAGATACGCAGTATTTT. It codes for CASSEAGTGALTDTQYF.

The V call is TRBV20-1, the J call TRBJ2-7; TRBD2 matches 8 bases. CDR1 and CDR2 from the germline V gene are DFQATT and SNEGSKA (reference sequence). CDR3 length equals 14 residues. The ends lost 4 bases at V and 0 bases at J; junction bases unmatched: 5. The DNA for the CDR3 is TGCAGTGCTAACGAGCGGGGGAGCTCCTACGAGCAGTACTTC. This encodes CSANERGSSYEQYF.

The chain joins TRBV5-1 to TRBJ2-1, with D maybe TRBD2 (7 bases). V was cut by 9 bases and J by 13 bases, with 29 bases left in between. The CDR3 runs 15 residues. The germline CDR1 and CDR2 sequences are SGHRS and YFSETQ. The CDR3 spells CATMEGAGAYETQFF. The CDR3 DNA follows: TGCGCCACCATGGAAGGTGCGGGGGCCTACGAGACCCAGTTCTTC.

There are a few counts of this clonotype. V usage is TRBV2 and J usage is TRBJ2-1; 11 bases match TRBD2. Per the germline V gene, CDR1 is SNHLY and CDR2 is FYNNEI. V shed 2 bases and J 15 bases; nucleotides not matched to a gene: 18. This CDR3 is 17 amino acids long. CDR3 nucleotides: TGTGCCAGCAGTGAACCGTCGCTTGGTACTAGCGGGGGTCTTATGTTCTTC. Its protein product is CASSEPSLGTSGGLMFF.

CDR3 DNA: TGTGCCAGCAGCTCAGGCCCCGCGGCATATGGCTACACCTTC. It is translated as CASSSGPAAYGYTF. The rearrangement links TRBV5-6 to TRBJ1-2; no clear D gene. V was cut by 3 bases and J by 5 bases, with 14 bases left in between. There are 14 residues in the CDR3. CDR1 SGHDT and CDR2 YYEEEE come from the germline V gene.

This clonotype turned up a few times. The chain recombines TRBV6-6 with TRBJ2-7; possible D gene TRBD1, 5 bases. V was trimmed by 0 bases and J by 3 bases, leaving 6 bases between them. Germline CDR1 MNHNY, CDR2 SVGAGI (reference sequence). The CDR3 spans 13 residues. The CDR3 loop is CASSYSQGYEQYF. CDR3 DNA sequence: TGTGCCAGCAGTTACTCGCAGGGCTACGAGCAGTACTTC.

This chain connects TRBV4-3 to TRBJ2-1; TRBD2 is a possible D gene (5 bases). V lost 1 base, J lost 3 bases, and 7 bases lay in between. From germline, CDR1 is LGHNA and CDR2 YSLEER. There are 14 residues in the CDR3. The CDR3 loop reads CASSQGGLYNEQFF. The DNA for the CDR3 is TGCGCCAGCAGCCAAGGAGGGCTCTACAATGAGCAGTTCTTC.

This chain joins TRBV20-1 and TRBJ1-5, with D perhaps TRBD1 (6 bases). Trimming removed 0 bases from V and 4 bases from J, with 13 bases in between. The CDR3 extends over 15 amino acids. Germline V gene sequence: CDR1 DFQATT, CDR2 SNEGSKA (reference sequence). CDR3 DNA sequence: TGCAGTGCTAGAGAGATAGGGACACCGAATCAGCCCCAGCATTTT. It yields the protein CSAREIGTPNQPQHF.

Concerning this clonotype: A much larger clone differs from this one at a single base, so this may be a read error. CDR3 sequence: CASSLATDNQGTQYF. Written as DNA, the CDR3 is TGCGCCAGCAGCTTGGCTACGGACAACCAAGGGACCCAGTACTTC. The chain joins TRBV5-1 to TRBJ2-5; tentatively, D is TRBD1 (5 bases). The length of the CDR3 is 15 residues. Germline-derived CDR1 and CDR2 are SGHRS and YFSETQ.

This clonotype was observed a few times. The chain uses TRBV20-1 and TRBJ1-5; 9 nucleotides match TRBD1. CDR3 length equals 16 residues. Germline lookup yields CDR1 DFQATT and CDR2 SNEGSKA (reference sequence). V shed 5 bases and J 0 bases; nucleotides not matched to a gene: 8. The CDR3 region is CSAAGTGLHSNQPQHF. The CDR3 DNA reads TGCAGTGCTGCCGGGACAGGGCTTCATAGCAATCAGCCCCAGCATTTT.

The V gene is TRBV5-1, the J gene TRBJ2-2; 7 bases match TRBD1. J lost 1 base, V lost 3 bases, and 6 bases had no gene match. This CDR3 is built from 16 residues. In germline, CDR1 is SGHRS, CDR2 YFSETQ. CDR3 nucleotide sequence: TGCGCCAGCAGCTCGGACAGGACCCGGAACACCGGGGAGCTGTTTTTT. This gives the protein CASSSDRTRNTGELFF. Supplemented by reference TRBV5-1 and TRBJ2-2, the full variable domain reads KAGVTQTPRYLIKTRGQQVTLSCSPISGHRSVSWYQQTPGQGLQFLFEYFSETQRNKGNFPGRFSGRQFSNSRSEMNVSTLELGDSALYLCASSSDRTRNTGELFFGEGSRLTVL.

The chain joins TRBV12-3 or TRBV12-4 to TRBJ2-5, with TRBD1 as a possible D gene (6 bases). The assigned J gene may be wrong: the sequence end matches TRBJ2-7 better. This CDR3 comprises 12 residues. The CDR3 DNA reads as TGTGCCAGCAGGCAGGGGATCTACGAGCAGTACTTC. It specifies CASRQGIYEQYF.

In this sample, this clonotype turned up a few times. The chain uses TRBV2 and TRBJ2-7; D is undetermined. V was shortened by 4 bases and J by 1 base, with 11 bases between the two germline ends. This CDR3 has 14 residues. CDR1 is SNHLY, CDR2 FYNNEI, per germline. CDR3 loop: CASSAPFESYEQYF. CDR3 in DNA: TGTGCCAGCAGTGCCCCATTTGAATCCTACGAGCAGTACTTC. Drawing the rest from reference TRBV2 and TRBJ2-7, the complete variable domain is EPEVTQTPSHQVTQMGQEVILRCVPISNHLYFYWYRQILGQKVEFLVSFYNNEISEKSEIFDDQFSVERPDGSNFTLKIRSTKLEDSAMYFCASSAPFESYEQYFGPGTRLTVT.

The gene calls are TRBV20-1 and TRBJ2-3; D may be TRBD1 (5 bases). Germline CDR1 DFQATT, CDR2 SNEGSKA (reference sequence). The CDR3 loop spans 14 amino acids. V lost 6 bases and J lost 0, with 13 bases in between. CDR3 in DNA: TGCAGTGCGGGGCGTGCAGCCAGCACAGATACGCAGTATTTT. Amino acids: CSAGRAASTDTQYF.

The rearrangement joins TRBV6-6 to TRBJ2-7; D unresolved. The germline CDR1 and CDR2 sequences are MNHNY and SVGAGI (reference sequence). V dropped 7 bases and J dropped 5 bases, with 18 bases sitting between them. The CDR3 loop spans 14 amino acids. Written as DNA, the CDR3 is TGTGCCAGCACCCCCAGAGTCGGGTTAGACGAGCAGTACTTC. Encoded protein: CASTPRVGLDEQYF.

The chain has TRBV11-2 and TRBJ2-5, with D perhaps TRBD1 (6 bases). The J call may be incorrect, as the DNA end agrees better with TRBJ2-7. Germline assignment: CDR1 SGHAT and CDR2 FQNNGV. The CDR3 is made up of 17 amino acids. The CDR3 loop reads CASSLVQGRSPSREQYF. The DNA of the CDR3 is TGTGCCAGCAGCTTGGTTCAGGGGCGATCCCCGAGCCGCGAGCAGTACTTC.